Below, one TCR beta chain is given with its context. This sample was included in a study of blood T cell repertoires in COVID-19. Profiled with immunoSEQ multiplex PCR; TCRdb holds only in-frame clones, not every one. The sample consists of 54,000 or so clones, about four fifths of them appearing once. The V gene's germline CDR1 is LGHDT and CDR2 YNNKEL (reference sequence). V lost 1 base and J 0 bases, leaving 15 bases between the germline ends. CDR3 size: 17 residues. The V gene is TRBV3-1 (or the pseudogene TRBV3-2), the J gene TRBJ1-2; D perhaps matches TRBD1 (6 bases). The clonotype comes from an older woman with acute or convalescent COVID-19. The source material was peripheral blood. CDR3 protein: CASSQVGGKGANYGYTF. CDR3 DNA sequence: TGTGCCAGCAGCCAAGTCGGGGGGAAGGGGGCTAACTATGGCTACACCTTC.